The clone carrying this T cell receptor (beta chain) was found many times. Trimming took 4 bases from V and 7 from J; bases not matched to a gene: 8. The CDR3 is 15 residues long. CDR1 and CDR2 from the germline V gene are SGHRS and YFSETQ. RNA transcripts gave rise to amplified TCR beta CDR3 regions. The HTBI primer set served for first-round RT-PCR of the TCR CDR3. TCRdb reanalysed the multiplex PCR reads using MiXCR and keeps one entry per CDR3 protein. This repertoire shows 330,000 or so distinct CDR3 sequences, roughly 20% found once; its top ten account for roughly 40%. These data come from a study of T cells in Graves' hyperthyroidism and ophthalmopathy. Thyroid ultrasound and orbital computed tomography, with clinical symptoms and serum thyroxine and TRAb, informed diagnoses. Fresh peripheral blood, under 11 ml, yielded the PBMCs.

This TCR was recovered from a man aged 45-65 years with Graves' ophthalmopathy. Source material: blood. The genes are TRBV5-1 and TRBJ2-1; 10 bases agree with TRBD2. Here the CDR3 reads CASSRTSGAVNEQFF. CDR3 nucleotide sequence: TGCGCCAGCAGCAGGACTAGCGGAGCCGTAAATGAGCAGTTCTTC.